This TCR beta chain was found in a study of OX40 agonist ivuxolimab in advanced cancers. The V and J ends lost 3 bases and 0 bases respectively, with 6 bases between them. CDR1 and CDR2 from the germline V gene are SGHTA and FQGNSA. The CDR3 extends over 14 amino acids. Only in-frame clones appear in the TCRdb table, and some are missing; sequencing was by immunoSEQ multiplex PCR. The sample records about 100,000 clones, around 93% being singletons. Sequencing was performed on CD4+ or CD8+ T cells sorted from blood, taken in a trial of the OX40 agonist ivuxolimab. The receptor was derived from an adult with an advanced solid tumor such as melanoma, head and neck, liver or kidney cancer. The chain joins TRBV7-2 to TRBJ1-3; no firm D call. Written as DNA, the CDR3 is TGTGCCAGCAGCTTTTTCGGCTCTGGAAACACCATATATTTT. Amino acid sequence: CASSFFGSGNTIYF.